These 18 T cell receptor beta chains originate from one sample sequenced in a study of human T cells and chemical hapten exposure. MiXCR, run by TCRdb on the RACE reads, gives a single entry per CDR3 protein. The table records about 140,000 distinct CDR3 sequences, 12% of them present only once. Time point denoted: patch test 2, 6 weeks after DPC sensitization. Treatment: therapeutic diphenylcyclopropenone sensitization with weekly scalp DPC. The sequencing used whole blood, collected in connection with sensitization to the hapten diphenylcyclopropenone (DPC). These receptors all stem from a woman aged 45-65 years with alopecia areata. Some clones in this sample may be carry-over from other donors' samples.

The table lists this clonotype with many counts. V usage is TRBV11-2 and J usage is TRBJ1-3; D is ambiguous. Deletions cut 5 bases from V and 4 bases from J, with 12 bases between. The CDR3 contains 14 residues. In germline, CDR1 is SGHAT, CDR2 FQNNGV. CDR3 DNA: TGTGCCAGCAGCCTAGCCACCGCAGGAAACACCATATATTTT. Encoded protein: CASSLATAGNTIYF.

This clonotype was seen at least ten times. This chain uses TRBV5-1 with TRBJ2-7; unclear D gene. With 9 bases removed from V and 4 bases from J, the gap between germline ends came to 5 bases. CDR1 and CDR2 (germline): SGHRS, YFSETQ. This CDR3 spans 9 amino acids. The CDR3 nucleotides read TGCGCCACCCCGTACGAGCAGTACTTC. Translating gives CATPYEQYF.

This clonotype was picked up many times. The rearrangement joins TRBV30 to TRBJ1-3, with D unresolved. From germline, CDR1 is GTSNPN and CDR2 SVGIG (reference sequence). V gave up 0 bases and J gave up 0 bases, with 12 bases separating them. This CDR3 comprises 16 residues. CDR3 nucleotide sequence: TGTGCCTGGAGTGTACCCAGGTCCGCCTCTGGAAACACCATATATTTT. Amino acid sequence: CAWSVPRSASGNTIYF.

This rearrangement joins TRBV6-9 to TRBJ2-5, with 10 bases aligning to TRBD2. Germline lookup yields CDR1 MNHGY and CDR2 SVAAGI. The CDR3 loop spans 15 amino acids. V lost 8 bases to trimming and J lost 5 bases; unmatched junction nucleotides: 11. CDR3 sequence (DNA): TGTGCCAGCTTTCGGCCGGGACTAGCGATGGAGACCCAGTACTTC. Its protein is CASFRPGLAMETQYF.

The rearrangement links TRBV4-1 to TRBJ1-6; D remains ambiguous. Germline V CDR1 and CDR2: MGHRA, YSYEKL. Trimming cost V 0 bases and J 14 bases, with 8 bases left between them. The CDR3 is 12 amino acids. The CDR3 DNA is TGCGCCAGCAGCCAAGATTCAATGGCCCTCCACTTT. Translation: CASSQDSMALHF.

The chain couples TRBV12-3 or TRBV12-4 to TRBJ2-7, with 7 bases aligning to TRBD2. Germline trimming cut 0 bases from V and 1 base from J; bases unmatched to any gene: 3. This CDR3 has 15 residues. This CDR3 is CASSLAAGASYEQYF. CDR3 coding DNA: TGTGCCAGCAGTTTAGCGGCGGGAGCTTCCTACGAGCAGTACTTC.

The table lists this clonotype with a few counts. The J gene is TRBJ2-4, the V gene TRBV11-2; possible D gene TRBD1, 6 bases. The CDR3 runs 17 residues. V lost 5 bases to trimming and J lost 0 bases, with 17 bases between them. Germline CDR1 is SGHAT and CDR2 is FQNNGV. This CDR3 reads CASSLLPQGLAKNIQYF. The CDR3 DNA sequence: TGTGCCAGCAGCCTTCTCCCGCAGGGGCTAGCCAAAAACATTCAGTACTTC.

This clonotype turned up a few times. This sequence joins TRBV18 and TRBJ2-2, with 10 nucleotides matching TRBD1. Germline CDR1 is KGHSH and CDR2 is LQKENI. The CDR3 contains 15 residues. Trimming took 6 bases from V and 4 from J; bases not matched to a gene: 5. CDR3 DNA sequence: TGTGCCAGCTCGGGGACAGGGGATCGCACCGGGGAGCTGTTTTTT. Translating gives CASSGTGDRTGELFF.

In this sample, this clonotype turned up a few times. The chain combines TRBV11-2 with TRBJ1-3; D is undetermined. The CDR3 has 14 amino acids. CDR1 and CDR2 (germline): SGHAT, FQNNGV. V gave up 1 base and J gave up 2 bases, with 6 bases separating them. The CDR3 DNA sequence: TGTGCCAGCAGCTTAGCCAACACTGGAAACACCATATATTTT. Translation gives CASSLANTGNTIYF.

The sample holds a few counts of this clonotype. The rearrangement links TRBV14 to TRBJ2-1; 12 nucleotides match TRBD1. The CDR3 spans 15 residues. Germline lookup yields CDR1 SGHDN and CDR2 FVKESK. Trimming took 4 bases from V and 8 from J; bases not matched to a gene: 6. CDR3 in DNA: TGTGCCAGCAGCCTGCCGGGACAGGGGGCCTATGAGCAGTTCTTC. It codes for CASSLPGQGAYEQFF. Full variable domain (outside the CDR3, taken from reference TRBV14 and TRBJ2-1): EAGVTQFPSHSVIEKGQTVTLRCDPISGHDNLYWYRRVMGKEIKFLLHFVKESKQDESGMPNNRFLAERTGGTYSTLKVQPAELEDSGVYFCASSLPGQGAYEQFFGPGTRLTVL.

This clonotype was counted ten times or more. The chain is built from TRBV27 and TRBJ2-7, with TRBD2 identical over 14 bases. The length of the CDR3 is 16 residues. The germline CDR1 and CDR2 sequences are MNHEY and SMNVEV (reference sequence). V lost 5 bases, J lost 5 bases, and 8 bases stayed unmatched. DNA of the CDR3: TGTGCCAGCAGTCCCCGGACTAGCGGGAGGTCGAACGAGCAGTACTTC. This gives the protein CASSPRTSGRSNEQYF.

A note on this clonotype: Germline and junction disagree at one end, which may indicate a read error. The rearrangement links TRBV7-9 to TRBJ1-4, with no clear D. CDR3 length equals 16 residues. CDR1 SEHNR and CDR2 FQNEAQ come from the germline V gene (reference sequence). The DNA for the CDR3 is TGTGCCGGCAGCGCCCTAAACAGAGCAACTAATGAAAAACTGTTTTTT. It encodes CAGSALNRATNEKLFF. Together with reference TRBV7-9 and TRBJ1-4, the CDR3 gives the full variable domain: DTGVSQNPRHKITKRGQNVTFRCDPISEHNRLYWYRQTLGQGPEFLTYFQNEAQLEKSRLLSDRFSAERPKGSFSTLEIQRTEQGDSAMYLCAGSALNRATNEKLFFGSGTQLSVL.

In this sample, this clonotype turned up many times. The chain carries TRBV21-1 and TRBJ1-5; the table's D call, TRBD1, was not checked against the DNA. TRBV21-1 is classified as a pseudogene. CDR3 size: 13 residues. CDR3 in amino acids: CASIQGPNQPQHF. The CDR3 DNA is TGTGCCAGCATCCAGGGTCCCAATCAGCCCCAGCATTTT.

The rearrangement joins TRBV7-2 to TRBJ2-3, with 9 bases that match TRBD2. The CDR3 is made up of 16 amino acids. Germline CDR1 is SGHTA and CDR2 is FQGNSA. J gave up 6 bases and V 1 base, and 8 bases lay outside the gene matches. The CDR3 region is CASSLGVAGEKDTQYF. The CDR3 DNA reads TGTGCCAGCAGCTTAGGTGTAGCGGGAGAGAAGGATACGCAGTATTTT.

The chain is built from TRBV9 and TRBJ2-7; TRBD2 aligns across 11 bases. The CDR3 has 15 amino acids. Per germline, CDR1 SGDLS and CDR2 YYNGEE. V lost 0 bases and J lost 4; bases outside the gene matches: 3. The CDR3 spells CASSVGLAGRYEQYF. In DNA form, the CDR3 reads TGTGCCAGCAGCGTAGGACTAGCGGGACGATACGAGCAGTACTTC.

This clonotype has ten or more counts. The chain carries TRBV5-1 and TRBJ2-3; D is possibly TRBD1 (6 bases). V was cut by 5 bases and J by 3 bases, with 13 bases left in between. The CDR3 is made up of 14 amino acids. CDR1 is SGHRS, CDR2 YFSETQ, per germline. The CDR3 sequence is CASRRTGSTDTQYF. DNA of the CDR3: TGCGCCAGCAGACGAACAGGGTCGACAGATACGCAGTATTTT.

This clonotype was picked up a small number of times. The chain carries TRBV28 and TRBJ1-5; D is uncertain. V gave up 1 base and J gave up 3 bases, with 10 bases separating them. The germline gives CDR1 MDHEN, CDR2 SYDVKM. The CDR3 is 15 residues long. The CDR3 sequence: CASSLSGSYNQPQHF. The DNA of the CDR3 is TGTGCCAGCAGTTTATCGGGGTCCTACAATCAGCCCCAGCATTTT.

The chain uses TRBV3-1 and TRBJ1-5; no clear D gene. From germline, CDR1 is LGHDT and CDR2 YNNKEL (reference sequence). The CDR3 is 15 amino acids. With 4 bases removed from V and 7 bases from J, the gap between germline ends came to 17 bases. The DNA for the CDR3 is TGTGCCAGCAGCCGTTCCGGGAGCCACGGGCAGCCCCAGCATTTT. Translated, it gives CASSRSGSHGQPQHF.